This TCR beta chain was sequenced in a study of metastatic and nonmetastatic thyroid tumors. Study background: The authors compared repertoires across blood and tumor or nodule tissue from malignant and benign thyroid patients.

Patients underwent thyroid surgery, and none had received any treatment before it. Using MiXCR, TCRdb reanalyzed the PCR reads. The table includes some 46,000 clones, 20% to 25% detected once. Trimming cost V 1 base and J 3 bases, with 7 bases left between them. The germline V gene has CDR1 SGHTA and CDR2 FQGNSA. CDR3 length: 13 residues. The TCR comes from a male donor with papillary thyroid cancer or a benign thyroid nodule (not recorded which). Some clones in this sample may be carry-over from other donors' samples. The chain has TRBV7-2 and TRBJ2-7; D remains unclear. What was sequenced was blood. The DNA for the CDR3 is TGTGCCAGCAGCTTAGTTTCTCTCTACGAGCAGTACTTC. Encoded protein: CASSLVSLYEQYF.